Sequencing of this TCR beta chain was carried out in a study of naive and memory T cell subsets. CMV status came from CD4+ T cell IFNgamma after overnight CMV lysate stimulation of fresh PBMCs. The beta constant-region primer was an equimolar mix of two oligonucleotides covering TRBC1 and TRBC2. The ligated cDNA underwent four PCR rounds using SP2 and nested alpha and beta constant-region primers. In TCRdb, the UMI-ligation and nested PCR reads were re-called with MiXCR into one record per CDR3 protein. The sample lists 75,000 to 85,000 distinct CDR3 sequences, approximately 14% occurring once. This CDR3 region has 17 residues. CDR1 SGHRS and CDR2 YFSETQ come from the germline V gene. The V end was cut by 0 bases, the J end by 5 bases, with 21 bases between. This clonotype was counted a few times. Its antigen is not known. Overall study results and limits: From naive to CM, EM and EMRA, diversity decreased and Gini increased.

Material: central memory CD4+ T cells from blood. V and J are TRBV5-1 and TRBJ2-7; the D gene is possibly TRBD2 (7 bases). The TCR comes from a human donor in good health. DNA for the CDR3: TGCGCCAGCAGCTTGGAAGGATCCTCGCGGGGGCAGGACGAGCAGTACTTC. Translating it yields CASSLEGSSRGQDEQYF.